This T cell receptor beta chain was recovered during a study of control samples from healthy donors and cancer patients. Profiled with immunoSEQ multiplex PCR; TCRdb holds only in-frame clones, not every one. The sample holds 130,000 or so clones, roughly 92% seen once. CDR3 size: 14 residues. V shed 3 bases and J shed 2 bases, with 9 bases lying between them. Germline values: CDR1 WNHNN, CDR2 SYGVQD (reference sequence). The V and J genes are TRBV10-1 and TRBJ2-3, with D perhaps assigned TRBD1 or TRBD2 (5 bases each). Input material: blood. The receptor was isolated from a man between 40 and 49 years old in good health. DNA of the CDR3: TGCGCCAGCAGTGATTGGGACCCCACAGATACGCAGTATTTT. Its protein is CASSDWDPTDTQYF.